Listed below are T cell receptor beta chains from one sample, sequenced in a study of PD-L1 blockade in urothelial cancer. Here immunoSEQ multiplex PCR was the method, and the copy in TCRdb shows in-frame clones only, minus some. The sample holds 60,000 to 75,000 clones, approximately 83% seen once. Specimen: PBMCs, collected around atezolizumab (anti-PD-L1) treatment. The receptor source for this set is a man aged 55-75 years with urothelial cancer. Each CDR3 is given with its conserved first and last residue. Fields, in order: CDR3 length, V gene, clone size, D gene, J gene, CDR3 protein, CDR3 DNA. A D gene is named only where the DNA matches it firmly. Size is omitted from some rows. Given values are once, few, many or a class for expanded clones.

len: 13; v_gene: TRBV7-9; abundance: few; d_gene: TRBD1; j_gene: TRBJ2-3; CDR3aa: CASSRTGADTQYF; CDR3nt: TGTGCCAGCAGCAGAACAGGGGCAGATACGCAGTATTTT
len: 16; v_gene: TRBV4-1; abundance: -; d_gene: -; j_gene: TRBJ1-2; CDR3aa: CASSHPPRQENYGYTF; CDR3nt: TGCGCCAGCAGCCACCCCCCGAGACAGGAAAACTATGGCTACACCTTC
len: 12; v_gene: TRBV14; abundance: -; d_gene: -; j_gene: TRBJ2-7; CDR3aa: CASSQISYEQYF; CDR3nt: TGTGCCAGCAGCCAAATCTCTTACGAGCAGTACTTC
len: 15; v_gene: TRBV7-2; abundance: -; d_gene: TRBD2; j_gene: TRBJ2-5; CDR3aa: CASSPNSGAVETQYF; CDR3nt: TGTGCCAGCAGCCCCAATAGCGGGGCAGTGGAGACCCAGTACTTC
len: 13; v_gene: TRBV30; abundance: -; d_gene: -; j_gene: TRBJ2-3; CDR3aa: CAWSRGVPDTQYF; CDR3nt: TGTGCCTGGAGTAGGGGTGTCCCAGATACGCAGTATTTT
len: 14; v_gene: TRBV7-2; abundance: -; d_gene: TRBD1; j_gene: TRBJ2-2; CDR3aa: CASRGQGGTGELFF; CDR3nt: TGTGCCAGCAGAGGACAGGGGGGCACCGGGGAGCTGTTTTTT
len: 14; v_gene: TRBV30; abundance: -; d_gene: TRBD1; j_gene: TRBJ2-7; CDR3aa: CAWTQGLSSYEQYF; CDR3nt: TGTGCCTGGACACAGGGGTTAAGCTCCTACGAGCAGTACTTC
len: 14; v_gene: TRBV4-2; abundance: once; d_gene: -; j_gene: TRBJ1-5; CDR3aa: CASSPGGETQPQHF; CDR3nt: TGTGCCAGCTCCCCCGGGGGGGAAACTCAGCCCCAGCATTTT
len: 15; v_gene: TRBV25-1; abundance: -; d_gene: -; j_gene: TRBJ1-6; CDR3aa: CASSQSEAFNSPLHF; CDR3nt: TGTGCCAGCAGCCAATCGGAAGCGTTTAATTCACCCCTCCACTTT
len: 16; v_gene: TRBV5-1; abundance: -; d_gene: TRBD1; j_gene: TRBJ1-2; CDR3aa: CASSRATGGGNYGYTF; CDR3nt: TGCGCCAGCAGCCGGGCGACAGGGGGTGGTAACTATGGCTACACCTTC
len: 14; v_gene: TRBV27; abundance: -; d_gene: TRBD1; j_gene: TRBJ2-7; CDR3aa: CASSRDRGNYEQYF; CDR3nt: TGTGCCAGCAGTAGGGACAGGGGCAACTACGAGCAGTACTTC
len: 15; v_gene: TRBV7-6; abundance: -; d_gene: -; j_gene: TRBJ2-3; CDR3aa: CASSLYEDNPDTQYF; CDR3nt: TGTGCCAGCAGCCTATACGAAGACAATCCAGATACGCAGTATTTT
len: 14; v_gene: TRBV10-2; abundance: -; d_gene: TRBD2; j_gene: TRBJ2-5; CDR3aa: CASRLSGGEETQYF; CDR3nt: TGCGCCAGCAGGCTTAGCGGGGGGGAAGAGACCCAGTACTTC
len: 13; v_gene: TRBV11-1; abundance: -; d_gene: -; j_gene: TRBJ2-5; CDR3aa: CASSLEGLETQYF; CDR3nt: TGTGCCAGCAGCTTAGAGGGACTGGAGACCCAGTACTTC
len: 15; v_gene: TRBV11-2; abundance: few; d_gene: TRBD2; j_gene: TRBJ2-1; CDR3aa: CASSRTSGGQYGQFF; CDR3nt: TGTGCCAGCAGCCGGACTAGCGGGGGACAATATGGGCAGTTCTTC
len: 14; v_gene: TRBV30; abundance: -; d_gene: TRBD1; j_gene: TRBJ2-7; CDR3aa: CAWDKDRGAYEQYF; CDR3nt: TGTGCCTGGGATAAGGACAGGGGGGCGTACGAGCAGTACTTC
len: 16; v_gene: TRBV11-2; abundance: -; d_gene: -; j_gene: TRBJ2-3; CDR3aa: CASSLEAGASTDTQYF; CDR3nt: TGTGCCAGCAGCTTAGAGGCGGGGGCGAGCACAGATACGCAGTATTTT